The clone carrying this T cell receptor beta chain was observed a few times. Antigen unknown. The CDR3 is 15 residues long. CDR1 and CDR2 from the germline V gene are MGHRA and YSYEKL. Trimming shortened V by 4 bases and J by 0 bases, and 10 bases separated the two germline ends. The method was immunoSEQ multiplex PCR; TCRdb's version includes in-frame clones alone and lacks a portion of them. This sample yields a few million clones, of which 90% to 95% are seen a single time; about 1.7% belongs to the top ten. The data are from a study of shared clonotypes between healthy human individuals. Regarding the study as a whole: What limited the represented genetic and exposure-history diversity was the small number of donors.

CD8 cells regarded as naive lacked CD45RO, were positively chosen for CCR7, and omitted terminally differentiated effector memory CD45RA+ cells. This sequence originates from a man aged 18 to 30 in good health. Some clones in this sample may be carry-over from other donors' samples. The sample was naive CD8+ T cells from PBMCs. The chain links TRBV4-1 to TRBJ1-5; D unclear. The CDR3 bases are TGCGCCAGCAGCCTTGATAGGGCTAGCAATCAGCCCCAGCATTTT. It specifies CASSLDRASNQPQHF.